This T cell receptor beta chain was sequenced during a study of cytomegalovirus exposure and HLA in healthy donors. The CDR3 covers 16 residues. CDR1 is PRHDT, CDR2 FYEKMQ, per germline (reference sequence). V lost 2 bases to trimming and J lost 2 bases, with 13 bases between them. Using immunoSEQ multiplex PCR, the repertoire was profiled, and TCRdb retains in-frame clones only, with some absent. The repertoire holds about 260,000 clones, with roughly 87% as singletons. The sample taken for sequencing was PBMCs. This TCR derives from a woman in her 30s in good health and CMV-seronegative. The rearrangement uses TRBV13 and TRBJ2-1; the D is unclear. This CDR3 is CASSLYRGLTYNEQFF. For the CDR3, the DNA is TGTGCCAGCAGCTTATATCGAGGCCTAACCTACAATGAGCAGTTCTTC.